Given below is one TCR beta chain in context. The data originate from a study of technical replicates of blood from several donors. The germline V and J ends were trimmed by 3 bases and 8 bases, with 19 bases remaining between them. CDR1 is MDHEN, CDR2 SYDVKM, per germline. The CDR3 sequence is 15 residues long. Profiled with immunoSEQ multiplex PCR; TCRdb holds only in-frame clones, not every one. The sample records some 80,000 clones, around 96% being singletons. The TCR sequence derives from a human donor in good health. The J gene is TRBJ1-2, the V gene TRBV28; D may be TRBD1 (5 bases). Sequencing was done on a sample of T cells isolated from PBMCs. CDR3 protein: CASSFRGVWLRGYTF. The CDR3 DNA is TGTGCCAGCAGTTTTCGGGGGGTCTGGCTCAGGGGCTACACCTTC.